This T cell receptor (beta chain) appears in the sequencing data of a study of spatial heterogeneity in lung cancer. Looking at the study overall: Alpha-chain sequences were consistently detected in smaller numbers than beta-chain sequences.

Every TCR cDNA molecule carried a tag that served as a unique molecular identifier. TCRdb passed the 5' RACE reads through MiXCR, listing each CDR3 protein once. The sample consists of roughly 48,000 distinct CDR3 sequences, 12% of them appearing once. Germline CDR1 SGHVS, CDR2 FNYEAQ. The V end was cut by 4 bases, the J end by 2 bases, with 14 bases between. The CDR3 covers 16 residues. General study findings and limits: Ubiquitous expanded tumor TCRs were observed in blood more at resection than follow-up.

This clonotype was observed at least ten times. As yet, its antigen is unknown. Documented time point: sample taken at primary tumor resection. Tumor, nontumor lung or frozen PBMC supplied whole RNA, sequenced without sorting. The sample consisted of PBMCs, taken at surgery. This TCR derives from a female donor with early-stage non-small cell lung cancer. The chain has TRBV7-6 and TRBJ2-2; D is perhaps TRBD1 or TRBD2 (5 bases each). The CDR3 sequence is CASSSLTGPNTGELFF. DNA for the CDR3: TGTGCCAGCAGCTCCCTTACGGGGCCCAACACCGGGGAGCTGTTTTTT.